The 32 T cell receptor beta chains below come from one sample, sequenced in a study of cytomegalovirus exposure and HLA in healthy donors. The PCR used 60 Vbeta and 13 Jbeta primers. Method: immunoSEQ multiplex PCR; TCRdb's copy keeps in-frame clones and lacks some. The sample's table shows 40,000 to 60,000 clones. Sequenced input: PBMCs. These receptors were taken from a female donor in good health and CMV-seronegative.

The V call is TRBV7-8, the J call TRBJ1-1; 11 bases align to TRBD1. Trimming cost V 3 bases and J 6 bases; bases outside gene matches: 6. The germline V gene encodes CDR1 SGHVS and CDR2 FQNEAQ. This CDR3 comprises 15 residues. CDR3 sequence reads: CASSLVRDRGSEAFF. As DNA, the CDR3 is TGTGCCAGCAGCTTGGTCCGGGACAGGGGGTCTGAAGCTTTCTTT.

The genes are TRBV29-1 and TRBJ1-2, with D unclear. Trimming stripped 3 bases from V and 4 bases from J, with 3 bases between. The CDR3 length is 10 residues. Per the germline V gene, CDR1 is SQVTM and CDR2 is ANQGSEA. The CDR3 is CSVDSYGYTF. In nucleotides, the CDR3 is TGCAGCGTTGATAGCTATGGCTACACCTTC.

Of note for this clone: Its ends do not fully match the called genes, so a read error is possible. This sequence joins TRBV7-7 and TRBJ2-1; D is possibly TRBD2 (6 bases). The CDR3 is 15 residues long. Germline V gives CDR1 SSHAT, CDR2 FNYEAQ (reference sequence). The chain's CDR3 is CASSLQPGDYNEQFF. The DNA of the CDR3 is TGTGCTAGCAGCTTACAGCCGGGGGATTACAATGAGCAGTTCTTC.

The V and J genes are TRBV7-6 and TRBJ2-7; 10 nucleotides match TRBD2. The CDR3 runs 15 residues. From germline, CDR1 is SGHVS and CDR2 FNYEAQ. J gave up 1 base and V 4 bases, and 4 bases lay outside the gene matches. The CDR3 bases are TGTGCCAGCAGCTATGGGACTAGCGCATCCTACGAGCAGTACTTC. It yields the protein CASSYGTSASYEQYF.

V gene TRBV13 combines with J gene TRBJ2-5; TRBD2 agrees at 12 bases. The CDR3 spans 16 residues. The V gene end was trimmed by 3 bases and the J gene end by 5 bases; junction bases not matched to a gene: 7. Germline values: CDR1 PRHDT, CDR2 FYEKMQ (reference sequence). CDR3 region: CASSLSLAGGPETQYF. The CDR3 bases are TGTGCCAGCAGCTTGTCCCTAGCGGGGGGGCCGGAGACCCAGTACTTC.

The V and J genes are TRBV30 and TRBJ1-1; D is unresolved. Trimming took off 4 bases at V and 2 bases at J, with 14 bases between the two ends. The CDR3 contains 14 residues. Germline CDR1 is GTSNPN and CDR2 is SVGIG (reference sequence). CDR3 nucleotide sequence: TGTGCCTGGACTCGGGGAGGGAGTAACACTGAAGCTTTCTTT. This translates into CAWTRGGSNTEAFF.

The chain carries TRBV5-1 and TRBJ1-5; perhaps TRBD1 as D (5 bases). The CDR3 loop spans 14 amino acids. The ends were cut back, 1 base at V and 7 bases at J, with 12 bases in the middle. Germline V gene sequence: CDR1 SGHRS, CDR2 YFSETQ. The CDR3 coding sequence is TGCGCCAGCAGCTTGAATACAGGCGAGCAGCCCCAGCATTTT. It yields the protein CASSLNTGEQPQHF.

The chain carries TRBV6-5 and TRBJ2-7, with 11 bases that match TRBD1. Germline-derived CDR1 and CDR2 are MNHEY and SVGAGI. The trim removed 7 bases at V and 3 bases at J, leaving 8 bases unmatched. CDR3 length equals 15 residues. Here the CDR3 reads CASTTWGTGGYEQYF. CDR3 DNA sequence: TGTGCCAGCACCACTTGGGGGACAGGGGGCTACGAGCAGTACTTC.

This chain links TRBV25-1 with TRBJ2-7; TRBD1 might be the D (6 bases). Germline V CDR1 and CDR2: MGHDK, SYGVNS. V was cut by 5 bases and J by 3 bases, with 14 bases left in between. The CDR3 runs to 14 residues. CDR3 sequence reads: CASSSPGQLYEQYF. In nucleotides, the CDR3 is TGTGCCAGCAGTTCCCCGGGACAACTCTACGAGCAGTACTTC.

V is TRBV19 and J is TRBJ2-6; TRBD2 might be the D (5 bases). Per germline, CDR1 LNHDA and CDR2 SQIVND (reference sequence). Trimming pared 3 bases from V and 2 bases from J, leaving 17 bases between. The CDR3 is 18 amino acids. CDR3 DNA sequence: TGTGCCAGTAGTATTCTGTCAGGCGTGAGGGCTGGGGCCAACGTCCTGACTTTC. It yields the protein CASSILSGVRAGANVLTF.

This sequence joins TRBV6-1 and TRBJ2-5, with no clear D. V was pared by 2 bases and J by 0 bases, with 7 bases between. Per the germline V gene, CDR1 is MNHNS and CDR2 is SASEGT. The CDR3 sequence is 14 residues long. The chain's CDR3 is CASSERRYQETQYF. CDR3 DNA: TGTGCCAGCAGTGAAAGGCGGTACCAAGAGACCCAGTACTTC.

The chain recombines TRBV5-1 with TRBJ2-7; D not certain. The CDR3 is 13 amino acids. Germline CDR1 is SGHRS and CDR2 is YFSETQ. Trimming pared 4 bases from V and 5 bases from J, leaving 13 bases between. Here the CDR3 reads CASSNPAQDEQYF. The CDR3 DNA sequence: TGCGCCAGCAGCAATCCTGCCCAGGACGAGCAGTACTTC.

The gene calls are TRBV5-1 and TRBJ2-3, with 14 nucleotides matching TRBD2. The ends lost 4 bases at V and 6 bases at J; junction bases unmatched: 7. Per germline, CDR1 SGHRS and CDR2 YFSETQ. This CDR3 is built from 16 residues. In DNA form, the CDR3 reads TGCGCCAGCAGCCTCCGACTAGCGGGAGGGCTGGATACGCAGTATTTT. Amino acids: CASSLRLAGGLDTQYF.

The chain couples TRBV5-6 to TRBJ1-2; TRBD1 matches 10 bases. This CDR3 comprises 14 residues. CDR1 and CDR2 from the germline V gene are SGHDT and YYEEEE. V was pared by 4 bases and J by 7 bases, with 7 bases of the junction left unmatched. The CDR3 sequence: CASSPGQGSSGYTF. CDR3 coding DNA: TGTGCCAGCAGCCCGGGACAGGGGAGTTCTGGCTACACCTTC.

CDR3 region: CASSQWSVTGTEAFF. DNA of the CDR3: TGTGCCAGCAGCCAATGGTCTGTAACGGGCACTGAAGCTTTCTTT. The chain joins TRBV4-2 to TRBJ1-1; D remains unclear. Germline CDR1 LGHNA, CDR2 YNFKEQ. CDR3 length: 15 residues. Between the trimmed V and J ends, which lost 2 bases and 4 bases, there was a span of 14 bases.

The V and J genes are TRBV4-3 and TRBJ2-5, with 7 bases aligning to TRBD1. V lost 1 base, J lost 1 base, and 6 bases stayed unmatched. The CDR3 consists of 16 residues. Germline loops: CDR1 LGHNA, CDR2 YSLEER. The CDR3 is CASSQGSRGTQETQYF. CDR3 coding DNA: TGCGCCAGCAGCCAAGGGAGCAGGGGGACCCAAGAGACCCAGTACTTC.

The V gene is TRBV28, the J gene TRBJ2-5; 7 bases line up with TRBD2. J was trimmed by 11 bases and V by 5 bases; bases with no gene match: 5. Germline V gene lookup returns CDR1 MDHEN and CDR2 SYDVKM. This CDR3 is 11 amino acids long. The CDR3 DNA follows: TGTGCCAGCAGTGCACCGGGACTACAGTACTTC. Residues: CASSAPGLQYF.

The rearrangement links TRBV5-1 to TRBJ2-7; TRBD2 matches 10 bases. The V gene end was trimmed by 4 bases and the J gene end by 1 base; junction bases not matched to a gene: 8. The CDR3 has 16 residues. The V gene's germline CDR1 is SGHRS and CDR2 YFSETQ. The CDR3 loop is CASSQGLASSSYEQYF. CDR3 DNA: TGCGCCAGCAGCCAGGGACTAGCGTCGTCATCCTACGAGCAGTACTTC.

The rearrangement links TRBV19 to TRBJ1-1; tentatively, D is TRBD1 (6 bases). This CDR3 contains 14 residues. Germline V gene sequence: CDR1 LNHDA, CDR2 SQIVND (reference sequence). Trimming left V 7 bases short and J 3 bases short, with 15 bases between. CDR3 in amino acids: CASIRDTAYTEAFF. In DNA, the CDR3 is TGTGCCAGTATCCGGGACACCGCGTACACTGAAGCTTTCTTT.

V usage is TRBV7-9 and J usage is TRBJ2-1; possibly TRBD2 for D (6 bases). V was cut by 3 bases and J by 0 bases, with 6 bases left in between. The CDR3 covers 14 residues. CDR1 is SEHNR and CDR2 is FQNEAQ in the germline V gene (reference sequence). The CDR3 reads CASSFGGSYNEQFF. CDR3 DNA: TGTGCCAGCAGCTTCGGGGGCTCCTACAATGAGCAGTTCTTC.

This chain links TRBV6-6 with TRBJ1-4; TRBD1 agrees at 10 bases. This CDR3 has 15 amino acids. Losses at the gene ends were 6 bases for V and 4 bases for J; bases not matched to a gene: 5. Germline CDR1 and CDR2: MNHNY and SVGAGI (reference sequence). CDR3 loop: CASSRRTGGNEKLFF. As DNA, the CDR3 is TGTGCCAGCAGCCGGCGGACAGGGGGTAATGAAAAACTGTTTTTT.

The chain joins TRBV18 to TRBJ2-5, with TRBD2 matching over 10 bases. The CDR3 has 15 amino acids. CDR1 KGHSH and CDR2 LQKENI come from the germline V gene. V trimming: 3 bases; J trimming: 5 bases; junction bases outside the gene matches: 6. CDR3 in amino acids: CASSPVAGGGETQYF. The CDR3 bases are TGTGCCAGCTCACCGGTAGCGGGGGGAGGCGAGACCCAGTACTTC.

The chain joins TRBV6-5 to TRBJ2-7; D perhaps matches TRBD2 (6 bases). The germline V gene has CDR1 MNHEY and CDR2 SVGAGI. This CDR3 has 14 residues. Trimming took 5 bases from V and 0 from J, leaving 11 bases between them. The CDR3 sequence: CASSRRGNSYEQYF. CDR3 coding DNA: TGTGCCAGCAGTAGACGCGGGAACTCCTACGAGCAGTACTTC.

This rearrangement joins TRBV6-1 to TRBJ2-3; no firm D call. Germline V gives CDR1 MNHNS, CDR2 SASEGT. The CDR3 runs to 14 residues. V lost 3 bases and J 2 bases, leaving 9 bases between the germline ends. CDR3 in amino acids: CASSERAPTDTQYF. The CDR3 DNA reads as TGTGCCAGCAGTGAGCGAGCGCCCACAGATACGCAGTATTTT.

The chain employs TRBV19 and TRBJ2-2; 7 nucleotides align to TRBD2. V was pared by 7 bases and J by 6 bases, with 8 bases of the junction left unmatched. CDR3 size: 14 residues. Germline loops: CDR1 LNHDA, CDR2 SQIVND (reference sequence). CDR3 sequence reads: CASTMGGFPGELFF. The CDR3 DNA sequence: TGTGCCAGTACCATGGGGGGGTTCCCCGGGGAGCTGTTTTTT.

The J gene is TRBJ2-7, the V gene TRBV5-1, with 10 bases that match TRBD1. CDR1 SGHRS and CDR2 YFSETQ come from the germline V gene. This CDR3 spans 14 amino acids. With V trimmed by 3 bases and J by 7 bases, 7 bases remained unmatched. CDR3 nucleotide sequence: TGCGCCAGCAGCTCGGGACAGGGGCACGTAGAGCAGTACTTC. Encoded protein: CASSSGQGHVEQYF.

The V call is TRBV7-2, the J call TRBJ2-1, with D hard to call. V was clipped by 5 bases and J by 6 bases, with 11 bases between them. Looked up from germline, CDR1 is SGHTA and CDR2 is FQGNSA. CDR3 size: 13 residues. The CDR3 loop reads CASSAISGNEQFF. In nucleotides, the CDR3 is TGTGCCAGCAGCGCTATCTCCGGCAATGAGCAGTTCTTC.

This chain uses TRBV6-5 with TRBJ1-4, with D perhaps TRBD1 (6 bases). The CDR3 extends over 15 amino acids. V shed 6 bases and J shed 6 bases, with 17 bases lying between them. Germline V CDR1 and CDR2: MNHEY, SVGAGI. The CDR3 reads CASSHAGGAHEKLFF. The CDR3 nucleotides read TGTGCCAGCAGCCATGCTGGGGGGGCTCATGAAAAACTGTTTTTT.

The chain combines TRBV30 with TRBJ1-5; D is undetermined. Germline values: CDR1 GTSNPN, CDR2 SVGIG (reference sequence). The CDR3 consists of 13 residues. Between the trimmed V and J ends, which lost 5 bases and 0 bases, there was a span of 8 bases. The CDR3 sequence: CAWDTNSNQPQHF. CDR3 in DNA: TGTGCCTGGGACACGAATAGCAATCAGCCCCAGCATTTT.

The V call is TRBV18, the J call TRBJ1-5; 7 nucleotides agree with TRBD1. Germline CDR1 and CDR2: KGHSH and LQKENI. Unmatched junction bases numbered 9, after V lost 2 bases and J lost 5 bases. The CDR3 loop spans 16 amino acids. The CDR3 nucleotides are TGTGCCAGCTCACCAGCTAAAGGGGGCGATGATCAGCCCCAGCATTTT. Its translation is CASSPAKGGDDQPQHF.

CDR3 in DNA: TGTGCCAGCAGAGACCGGGGAAATCAGCCCCAGCATTTT. Its translation is CASRDRGNQPQHF. The chain uses TRBV6-5 and TRBJ1-5; D remains ambiguous. Germline V gives CDR1 MNHEY, CDR2 SVGAGI. Trimming removed 6 bases from V and 4 bases from J, with 10 bases in between. The CDR3 extends over 13 amino acids.

The genes are TRBV5-1 and TRBJ1-2; tentative D call: TRBD1 (6 bases). Trimming left V 2 bases short and J 0 bases short, with 11 bases between. Germline V lookup: CDR1 SGHRS, CDR2 YFSETQ. The CDR3 has 15 residues. In DNA form, the CDR3 reads TGCGCCAGCAGCTTCGGTGGACAGACTAACTATGGCTACACCTTC. Amino acids: CASSFGGQTNYGYTF.